These 19 T cell receptor beta chains were all obtained from the same sample, sequenced in a study of shared clonotypes between healthy human individuals. The method was immunoSEQ multiplex PCR; TCRdb's version includes in-frame clones alone and lacks a portion of them. The data show roughly 2.2 million clones, with 92% seen just once and 0.3% to 0.45% held by the top ten. Sequencing was performed on naive CD4+ T cells from PBMCs. This sample's subset: CD45RA+ positively selected. The receptors originated from a man aged 18 to 30 in good health. Some clones in this sample may be carry-over from other donors' samples.

The chain carries TRBV18 and TRBJ1-1, with D maybe TRBD1 (6 bases). The V gene lost 3 bases and the J gene lost 9 bases, with 11 bases spanning the gap. This CDR3 has 12 residues. Germline CDR1 is KGHSH and CDR2 is LQKENI. This CDR3 reads CASSPGQLQAFF. DNA of the CDR3: TGTGCCAGCTCACCTGGACAGCTTCAAGCTTTCTTT.

The rearrangement joins TRBV2 to TRBJ1-1; D is unresolved. CDR1 is SNHLY and CDR2 is FYNNEI in the germline V gene. CDR3 size: 12 residues. V lost 4 bases and J 5 bases, leaving 8 bases between the germline ends. CDR3 residues: CASSGQPTEAFF. CDR3 sequence (DNA): TGTGCCAGCAGTGGTCAGCCTACTGAAGCTTTCTTT.

V is TRBV6-6 and J is TRBJ2-5; D gene unclear. With the DNA end fitting TRBJ2-7 better, the J assignment may be wrong. The CDR3 runs to 14 residues. Germline loops: CDR1 MNHNY, CDR2 SVGAGI (reference sequence). This chain's CDR3 is CASSYSFTSYEQYF. As DNA, the CDR3 is TGTGCCAGCAGTTACTCATTTACCTCCTACGAGCAGTACTTC.

The V gene is TRBV11-1, the J gene TRBJ2-1; D is uncertain. The CDR3 loop spans 14 amino acids. Germline V gene sequence: CDR1 SGHAT, CDR2 FQDESV (reference sequence). V shed 4 bases and J shed 5 bases, with 12 bases lying between them. The CDR3 nucleotides are TGTGCCAGCAGCTCTAGAAAAGGCCACAATGAGCAGTTCTTC. This sequence encodes CASSSRKGHNEQFF.

In the case of this clone: At the DNA level, this CDR3 is encoded by other sequences in the same sample as well. DNA of the CDR3: TGCGCCAGCAGTAGGGGGCATAACTATGGCTACACCTTC. Its protein is CASSRGHNYGYTF. The chain combines TRBV5-1 with TRBJ1-2; 7 bases match TRBD1. The trim removed 5 bases at V and 1 base at J, leaving 2 bases unmatched. Germline-derived CDR1 and CDR2 are SGHRS and YFSETQ. The CDR3 consists of 13 residues.

The gene calls are TRBV19 and TRBJ1-3; D unresolved. CDR1 and CDR2 from the germline V gene are LNHDA and SQIVND (reference sequence). V was trimmed by 3 bases and J by 4 bases, leaving 10 bases between them. This CDR3 has 14 amino acids. In nucleotides, the CDR3 is TGTGCCAGTAGTATTTTCGGTGGGGGAAACACCATATATTTT. It is translated as CASSIFGGGNTIYF. The entire variable domain, with the rest obtained from reference TRBV19 and TRBJ1-3, is as follows: DGGITQSPKYLFRKEGQNVTLSCEQNLNHDAMYWYRQDPGQGLRLIYYSQIVNDFQKGDIAEGYSVSREKKESFPLTVTSAQKNPTAFYLCASSIFGGGNTIYFGEGSWLTVV.

A single count supports this clone. The gene calls are TRBV7-2 and TRBJ1-2; 7 bases line up with TRBD1. Germline V gene sequence: CDR1 SGHTA, CDR2 FQGNSA. The CDR3 extends over 15 amino acids. V dropped 5 bases and J dropped 4; count of bases not matched to a gene: 10. The CDR3 loop reads CASSHKWRTGYGYTF. CDR3 sequence (DNA): TGTGCCAGCAGCCACAAGTGGCGGACAGGCTATGGCTACACCTTC.

The count of this clone is one. The CDR3 here is CASREPGLSEKLFF. The CDR3, as DNA: TGTGCCAGCAGAGAACCGGGACTAAGTGAAAAACTGTTTTTT. The J gene is TRBJ1-4, the V gene TRBV6-1, with D maybe TRBD1 (5 bases). CDR3 length: 14 amino acids. Trimming cost V 6 bases and J 7 bases, with 15 bases left between them. CDR1 and CDR2 (germline): MNHNS, SASEGT.

This clone appeared once. J is TRBJ2-2 and V is TRBV7-9, with 11 bases identical to TRBD1. The CDR3 consists of 16 residues. Looked up from germline, CDR1 is SEHNR and CDR2 is FQNEAQ (reference sequence). J gave up 4 bases and V 5 bases, and 6 bases lay outside the gene matches. The CDR3 reads CASSLGQGVVTGELFF. The DNA for the CDR3 is TGTGCCAGCAGCCTGGGACAGGGGGTGGTCACCGGGGAGCTGTTTTTT.

This CDR3 reads CASSLVISSGGELFF. The CDR3 nucleotides read TGTGCCAGCAGCTTAGTTATTTCCTCTGGCGGGGAGCTGTTTTTT. The genes are TRBV7-2 and TRBJ2-2, with D unclear. Germline V gives CDR1 SGHTA, CDR2 FQGNSA. The CDR3 is made up of 15 amino acids. Trimming took 1 base from V and 7 from J, leaving 13 bases between them.

This clone was seen a single time. The chain has TRBV5-1 and TRBJ1-2; possibly TRBD1 for D (5 bases). Trimming removed 1 base at V and 4 bases at J, with 17 bases between. The germline gives CDR1 SGHRS, CDR2 YFSETQ. The CDR3 consists of 16 residues. The chain's CDR3 is CASSLRSGVSGYGYTF. CDR3 DNA sequence: TGCGCCAGCAGCTTGAGGTCGGGGGTGTCCGGCTATGGCTACACCTTC. The variable domain in full, completed from reference TRBV5-1 and TRBJ1-2, reads KAGVTQTPRYLIKTRGQQVTLSCSPISGHRSVSWYQQTPGQGLQFLFEYFSETQRNKGNFPGRFSGRQFSNSRSEMNVSTLELGDSALYLCASSLRSGVSGYGYTFGSGTRLTVV.

This clone occurred a few times. The V and J genes are TRBV19 and TRBJ1-1; D uncertain. The CDR3 consists of 13 residues. CDR1 is LNHDA, CDR2 SQIVND, per germline (reference sequence). The V end was cut by 4 bases, the J end by 6 bases, with 12 bases between. The CDR3 loop reads CASSNGRQAEAFF. CDR3 nucleotide sequence: TGTGCCAGTAGTAATGGAAGGCAGGCTGAAGCTTTCTTT.

The rearrangement uses TRBV7-7 and TRBJ2-5, with 8 bases lining up with TRBD1. V dropped 5 bases and J dropped 1; count of bases not matched to a gene: 3. The CDR3 length is 14 residues. Germline V CDR1 and CDR2: SSHAT, FNYEAQ (reference sequence). The CDR3 is CASSPQGVQETQYF. The CDR3 bases are TGTGCCAGCAGCCCACAGGGGGTCCAAGAGACCCAGTACTTC.

The CDR3 spells CASSYKDSNQPQHF. Written as DNA, the CDR3 is TGTGCCAGCAGTTACAAGGATAGCAATCAGCCCCAGCATTTT. The chain combines TRBV6-5 with TRBJ1-5; no clear D. Germline CDR1 is MNHEY and CDR2 is SVGAGI. V lost 2 bases, J lost 0 bases, and 5 bases lay in between. CDR3 length equals 14 residues.

The gene calls are TRBV4-2 and TRBJ2-7; 14 bases agree with TRBD2. TRBJ2-5 matches the DNA end more closely, so the J call is doubtful. This CDR3 region has 17 residues. The germline V gene encodes CDR1 LGHNA and CDR2 YNFKEQ. The CDR3 sequence is CASSPRLAGGMEETQYF. The CDR3, as DNA: TGTGCCAGCAGCCCGCGACTAGCGGGAGGGATGGAAGAGACCCAGTACTTC.

The chain combines TRBV15 with TRBJ1-1, with D uncertain. Germline loops: CDR1 LNHNV, CDR2 YYDKDF (reference sequence). The CDR3 extends over 13 amino acids. Trimming took off 5 bases at V and 7 bases at J, with 14 bases between the two ends. The CDR3 loop reads CATSPRVTGEAFF. DNA of the CDR3: TGTGCCACCAGCCCGAGGGTCACCGGTGAAGCTTTCTTT.

J is TRBJ2-7 and V is TRBV5-1, with 8 bases lining up with TRBD1. Germline V gives CDR1 SGHRS, CDR2 YFSETQ. Losses at the gene ends were 2 bases for V and 3 bases for J; bases not matched to a gene: 16. This CDR3 comprises 18 residues. The CDR3 loop reads CASSLNFLGQGLNYEQYF. The CDR3, as DNA: TGCGCCAGCAGCTTAAACTTCCTTGGACAGGGCCTGAACTACGAGCAGTACTTC.

To note about this clone: This same CDR3 is encoded by further DNA sequences in the sample. V usage is TRBV28 and J usage is TRBJ1-5; 9 bases line up with TRBD1. The germline V gene has CDR1 MDHEN and CDR2 SYDVKM. The junction had 6 bases not matched to a gene; V was cut back by 5 bases and J by 4 bases. CDR3 length: 15 amino acids. The CDR3 here is CASSLTDRGNQPQHF. CDR3 nucleotides: TGTGCCAGCAGTCTTACGGACAGGGGAAATCAGCCCCAGCATTTT.

CDR3 coding DNA: TGTGCCAGCAGCTTAGAGGGCAGTAGAGAGACCCAGTACTTC. Its protein product is CASSLEGSRETQYF. The chain employs TRBV7-2 and TRBJ2-5; D gene unclear. The ends were cut back, 1 base at V and 4 bases at J, with 10 bases in the middle. The germline CDR1 and CDR2 sequences are SGHTA and FQGNSA. The CDR3 is made up of 14 amino acids.